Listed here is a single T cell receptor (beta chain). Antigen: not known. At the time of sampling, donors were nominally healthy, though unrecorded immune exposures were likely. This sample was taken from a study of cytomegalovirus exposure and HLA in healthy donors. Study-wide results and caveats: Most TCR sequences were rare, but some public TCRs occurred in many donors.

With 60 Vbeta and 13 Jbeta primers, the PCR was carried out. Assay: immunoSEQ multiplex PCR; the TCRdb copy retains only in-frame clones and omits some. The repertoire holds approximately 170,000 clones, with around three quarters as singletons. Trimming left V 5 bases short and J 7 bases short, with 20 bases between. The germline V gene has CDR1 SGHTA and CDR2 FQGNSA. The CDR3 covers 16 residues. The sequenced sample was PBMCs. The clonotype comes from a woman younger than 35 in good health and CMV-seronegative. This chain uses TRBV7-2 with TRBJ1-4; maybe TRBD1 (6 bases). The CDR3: CASSVGGAGVGEKLFF. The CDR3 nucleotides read TGTGCCAGCAGCGTAGGAGGCGCAGGGGTTGGTGAAAAACTGTTTTTT.